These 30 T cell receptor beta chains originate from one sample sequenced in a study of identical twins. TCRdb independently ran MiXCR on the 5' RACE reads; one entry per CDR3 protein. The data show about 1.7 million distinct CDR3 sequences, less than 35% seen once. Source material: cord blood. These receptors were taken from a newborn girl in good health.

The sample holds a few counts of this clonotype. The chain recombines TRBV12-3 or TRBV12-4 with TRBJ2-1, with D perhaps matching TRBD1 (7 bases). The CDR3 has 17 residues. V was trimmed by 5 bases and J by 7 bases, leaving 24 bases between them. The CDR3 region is CASSGGTASTRANEQFF. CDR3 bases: TGTGCCAGCAGTGGGGGGACAGCTTCAACTAGGGCGAATGAGCAGTTCTTC.

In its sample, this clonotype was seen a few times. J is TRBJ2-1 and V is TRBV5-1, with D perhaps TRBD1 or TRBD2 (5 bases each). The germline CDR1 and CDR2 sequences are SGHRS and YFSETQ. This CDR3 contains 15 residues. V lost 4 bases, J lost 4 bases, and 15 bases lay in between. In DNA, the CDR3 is TGCGCCAGCAGCGGTGTTCGGGGCCTGTACAATGAGCAGTTCTTC. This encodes CASSGVRGLYNEQFF.

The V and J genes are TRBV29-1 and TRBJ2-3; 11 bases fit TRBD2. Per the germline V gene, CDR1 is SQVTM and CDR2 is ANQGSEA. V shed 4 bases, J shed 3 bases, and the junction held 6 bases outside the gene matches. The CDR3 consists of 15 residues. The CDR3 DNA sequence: TGCAGCGTTGTACTAGCGGGAGCGGAGACAGATACGCAGTATTTT. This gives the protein CSVVLAGAETDTQYF.

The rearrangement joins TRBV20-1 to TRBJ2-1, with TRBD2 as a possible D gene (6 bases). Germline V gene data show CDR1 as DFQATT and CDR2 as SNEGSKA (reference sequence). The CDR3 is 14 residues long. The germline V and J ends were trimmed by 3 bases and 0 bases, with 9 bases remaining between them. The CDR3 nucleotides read TGCAGTGCTAGGCGTAGCGGCTCCTACAATGAGCAGTTCTTC. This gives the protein CSARRSGSYNEQFF.

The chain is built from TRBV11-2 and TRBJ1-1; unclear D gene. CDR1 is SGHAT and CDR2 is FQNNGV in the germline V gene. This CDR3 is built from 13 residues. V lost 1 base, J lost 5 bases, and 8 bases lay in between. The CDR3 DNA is TGTGCCAGCAGCTTAGGGGAGCGTACTGAAGCTTTCTTT. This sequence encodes CASSLGERTEAFF.

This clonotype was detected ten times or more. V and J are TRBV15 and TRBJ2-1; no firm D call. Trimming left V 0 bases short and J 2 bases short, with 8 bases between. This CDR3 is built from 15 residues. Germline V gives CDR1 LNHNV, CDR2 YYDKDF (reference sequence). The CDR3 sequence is CATSRDTIPYNEQFF. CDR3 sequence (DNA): TGTGCCACCAGCAGAGATACTATCCCCTACAATGAGCAGTTCTTC.

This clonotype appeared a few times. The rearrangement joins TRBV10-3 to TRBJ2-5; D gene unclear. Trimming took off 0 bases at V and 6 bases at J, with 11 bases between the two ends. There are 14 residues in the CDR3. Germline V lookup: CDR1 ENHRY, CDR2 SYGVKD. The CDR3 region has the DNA TGTGCCATCAGTGAGTCGGCTAGTAAGCAGACCCAGTACTTC. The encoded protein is CAISESASKQTQYF.

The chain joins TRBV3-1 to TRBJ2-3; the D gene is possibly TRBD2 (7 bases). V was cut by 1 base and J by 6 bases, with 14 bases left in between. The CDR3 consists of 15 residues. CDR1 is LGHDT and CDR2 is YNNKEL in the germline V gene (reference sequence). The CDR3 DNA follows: TGTGCCAGCAGCCAAGTGGGGGGGGCACACGATACGCAGTATTTT. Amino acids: CASSQVGGAHDTQYF.

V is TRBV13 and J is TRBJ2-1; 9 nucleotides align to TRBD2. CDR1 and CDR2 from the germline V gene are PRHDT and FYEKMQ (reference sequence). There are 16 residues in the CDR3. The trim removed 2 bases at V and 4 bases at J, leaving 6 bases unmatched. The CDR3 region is CASSLMASGEYNEQFF. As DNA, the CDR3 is TGTGCCAGCAGCTTAATGGCTAGCGGGGAATACAATGAGCAGTTCTTC.

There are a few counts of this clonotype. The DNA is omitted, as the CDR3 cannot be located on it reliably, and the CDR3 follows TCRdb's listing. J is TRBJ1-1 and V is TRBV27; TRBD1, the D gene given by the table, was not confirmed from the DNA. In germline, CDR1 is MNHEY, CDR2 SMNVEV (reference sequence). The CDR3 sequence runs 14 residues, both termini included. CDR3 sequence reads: CASSLDKAFSEAFF.

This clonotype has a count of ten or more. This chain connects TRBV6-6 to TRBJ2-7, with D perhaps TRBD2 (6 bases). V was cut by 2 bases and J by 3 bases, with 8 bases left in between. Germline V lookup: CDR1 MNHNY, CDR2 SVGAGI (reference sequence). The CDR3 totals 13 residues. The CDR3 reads CASSYATSYEQYF. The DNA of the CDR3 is TGTGCCAGCAGTTACGCGACTAGCTACGAGCAGTACTTC.

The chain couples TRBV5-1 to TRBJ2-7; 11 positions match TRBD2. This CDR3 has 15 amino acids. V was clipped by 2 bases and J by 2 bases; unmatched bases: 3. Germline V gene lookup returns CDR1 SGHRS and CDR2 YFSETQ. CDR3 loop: CASSFNSGRAYEQYF. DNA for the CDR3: TGCGCCAGCAGCTTCAATAGCGGGAGGGCCTACGAGCAGTACTTC.

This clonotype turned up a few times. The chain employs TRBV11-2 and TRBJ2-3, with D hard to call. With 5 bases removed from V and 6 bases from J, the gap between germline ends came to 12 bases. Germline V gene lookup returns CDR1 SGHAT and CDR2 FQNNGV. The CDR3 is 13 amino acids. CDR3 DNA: TGTGCCAGCAGCGCTAGTAGACGGGATACGCAGTATTTT. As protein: CASSASRRDTQYF.

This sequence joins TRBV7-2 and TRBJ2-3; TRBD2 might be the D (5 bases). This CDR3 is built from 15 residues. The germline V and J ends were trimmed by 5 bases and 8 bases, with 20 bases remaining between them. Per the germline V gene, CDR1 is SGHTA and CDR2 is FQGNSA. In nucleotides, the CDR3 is TGTGCCAGCAGCCTAGGTAGTAGCGTGGCGGGTACGCAGTATTTT. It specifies CASSLGSSVAGTQYF.

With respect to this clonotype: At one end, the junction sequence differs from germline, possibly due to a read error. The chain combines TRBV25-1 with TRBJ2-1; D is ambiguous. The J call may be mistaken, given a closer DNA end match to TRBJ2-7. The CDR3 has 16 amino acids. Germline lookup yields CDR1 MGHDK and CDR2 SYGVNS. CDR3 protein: CASGEYGRFGYNEQYF. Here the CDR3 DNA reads TGTGCCAGCGGTGAATATGGCCGGTTCGGGTACAATGAGCAGTACTTC.

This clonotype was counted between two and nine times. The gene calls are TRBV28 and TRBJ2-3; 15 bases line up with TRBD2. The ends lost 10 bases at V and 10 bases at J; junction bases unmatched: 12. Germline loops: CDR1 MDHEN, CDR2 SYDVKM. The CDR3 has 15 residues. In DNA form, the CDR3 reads TGTGCCACCTCCTCCTGGACTAGCGGGAGGGACGCGCAGTATTTT. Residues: CATSSWTSGRDAQYF.

The DNA for the CDR3 is TGTGCCAGTAGGGTCGGGGGCATGAGCTCCTACAATGAGCAGTACTTC. It specifies CASRVGGMSSYNEQYF. The genes are TRBV6-2 or TRBV6-3 and TRBJ2-1; D is perhaps TRBD1 or TRBD2 (6 bases each). The DNA end is more similar to TRBJ2-7, so the J call may be wrong. The length of the CDR3 is 16 residues. Germline V gene lookup returns CDR1 MNHEY and CDR2 SVGEGT.

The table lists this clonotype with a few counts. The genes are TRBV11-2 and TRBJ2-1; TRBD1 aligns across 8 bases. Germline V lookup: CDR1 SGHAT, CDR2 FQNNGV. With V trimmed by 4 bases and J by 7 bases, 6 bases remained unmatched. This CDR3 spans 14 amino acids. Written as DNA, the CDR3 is TGTGCCAGCAGCTCCGTTAGACAGGGGAATGAGCAGTTCTTC. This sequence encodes CASSSVRQGNEQFF.

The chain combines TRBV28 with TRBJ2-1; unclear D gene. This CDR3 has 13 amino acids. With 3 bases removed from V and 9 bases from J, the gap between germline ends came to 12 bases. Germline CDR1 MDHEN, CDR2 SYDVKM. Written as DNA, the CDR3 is TGTGCCAGCAGTTTTAAATTGGCCGGTGAGCAGTTCTTC. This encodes CASSFKLAGEQFF. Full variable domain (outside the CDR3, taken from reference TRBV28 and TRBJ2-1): DVKVTQSSRYLVKRTGEKVFLECVQDMDHENMFWYRQDPGLGLRLIYFSYDVKMKEKGDIPEGYSVSREKKERFSLILESASTNQTSMYLCASSFKLAGEQFFGPGTRLTVL.

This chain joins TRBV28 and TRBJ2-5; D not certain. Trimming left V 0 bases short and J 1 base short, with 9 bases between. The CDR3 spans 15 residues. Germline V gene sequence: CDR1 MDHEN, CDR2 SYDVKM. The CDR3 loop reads CASSLWQTTQETQYF. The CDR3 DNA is TGTGCCAGCAGTTTATGGCAGACCACCCAAGAGACCCAGTACTTC. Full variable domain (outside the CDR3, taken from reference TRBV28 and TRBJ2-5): DVKVTQSSRYLVKRTGEKVFLECVQDMDHENMFWYRQDPGLGLRLIYFSYDVKMKEKGDIPEGYSVSREKKERFSLILESASTNQTSMYLCASSLWQTTQETQYFGPGTRLLVL.

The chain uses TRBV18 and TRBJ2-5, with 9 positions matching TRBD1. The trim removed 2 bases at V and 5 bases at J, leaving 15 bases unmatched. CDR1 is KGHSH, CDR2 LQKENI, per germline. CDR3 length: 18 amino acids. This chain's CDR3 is CASSPIGAGTGQIETQYF. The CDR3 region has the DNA TGTGCCAGCTCACCAATAGGGGCCGGGACAGGGCAAATTGAGACCCAGTACTTC.

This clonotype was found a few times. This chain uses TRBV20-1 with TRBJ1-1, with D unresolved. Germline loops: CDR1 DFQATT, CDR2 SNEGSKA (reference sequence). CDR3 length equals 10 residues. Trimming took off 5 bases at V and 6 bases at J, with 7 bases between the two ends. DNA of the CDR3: TGCAGTGCTCAGCGGCCTGAAGCTTTCTTT. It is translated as CSAQRPEAFF.

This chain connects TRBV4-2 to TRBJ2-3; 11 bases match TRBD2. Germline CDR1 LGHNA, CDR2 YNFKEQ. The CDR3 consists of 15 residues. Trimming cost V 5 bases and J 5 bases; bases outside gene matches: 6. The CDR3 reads CASSELAGEVDTQYF. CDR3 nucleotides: TGTGCCAGCAGCGAACTAGCGGGGGAGGTAGATACGCAGTATTTT.

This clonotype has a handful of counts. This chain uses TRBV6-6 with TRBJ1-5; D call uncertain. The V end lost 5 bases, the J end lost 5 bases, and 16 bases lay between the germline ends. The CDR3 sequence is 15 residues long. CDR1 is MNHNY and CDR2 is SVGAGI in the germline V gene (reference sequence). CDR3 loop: CASSRNLGLDQPQHF. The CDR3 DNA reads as TGTGCCAGCAGTAGGAACCTTGGGTTGGATCAGCCCCAGCATTTT.

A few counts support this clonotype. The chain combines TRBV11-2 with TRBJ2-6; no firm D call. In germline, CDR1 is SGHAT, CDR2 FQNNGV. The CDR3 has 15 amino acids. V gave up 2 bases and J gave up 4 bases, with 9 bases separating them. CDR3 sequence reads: CASSLMRPGANVLTF. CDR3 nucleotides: TGTGCCAGCAGCTTAATGAGACCAGGGGCCAACGTCCTGACTTTC. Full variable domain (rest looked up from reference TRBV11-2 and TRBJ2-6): EAGVAQSPRYKIIEKRQSVAFWCNPISGHATLYWYQQILGQGPKLLIQFQNNGVVDDSQLPKDRFSAERLKGVDSTLKIQPAKLEDSAVYLCASSLMRPGANVLTFGAGSRLTVL.

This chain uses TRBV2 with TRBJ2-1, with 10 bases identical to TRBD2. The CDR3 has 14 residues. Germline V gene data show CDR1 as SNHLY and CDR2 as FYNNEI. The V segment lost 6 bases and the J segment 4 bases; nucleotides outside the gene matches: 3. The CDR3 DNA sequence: TGTGCCAGCAGGGCGACTAGCGGGTACAATGAGCAGTTCTTC. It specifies CASRATSGYNEQFF. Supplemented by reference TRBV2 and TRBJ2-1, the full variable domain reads EPEVTQTPSHQVTQMGQEVILRCVPISNHLYFYWYRQILGQKVEFLVSFYNNEISEKSEIFDDQFSVERPDGSNFTLKIRSTKLEDSAMYFCASRATSGYNEQFFGPGTRLTVL.

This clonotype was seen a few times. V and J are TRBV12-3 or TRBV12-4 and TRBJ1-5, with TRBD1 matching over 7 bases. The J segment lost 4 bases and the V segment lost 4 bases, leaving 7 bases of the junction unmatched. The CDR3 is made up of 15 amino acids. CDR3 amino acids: CASSSRDSRNQPQHF. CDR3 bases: TGTGCCAGCAGTTCCCGGGACAGTAGGAATCAGCCCCAGCATTTT.

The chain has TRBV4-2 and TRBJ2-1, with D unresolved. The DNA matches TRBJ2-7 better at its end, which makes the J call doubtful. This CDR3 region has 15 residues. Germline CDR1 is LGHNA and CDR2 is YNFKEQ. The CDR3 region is CASSPRSDPYNEQYF. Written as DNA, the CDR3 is TGTGCCAGCAGCCCTCGAAGCGATCCGTACAATGAGCAGTACTTC.

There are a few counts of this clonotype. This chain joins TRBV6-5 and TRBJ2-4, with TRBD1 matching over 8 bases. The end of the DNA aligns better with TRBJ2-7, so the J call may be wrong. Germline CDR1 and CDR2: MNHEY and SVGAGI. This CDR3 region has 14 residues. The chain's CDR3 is CAGDKGQGRYEQYF. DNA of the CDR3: TGTGCCGGAGATAAAGGACAGGGACGCTACGAGCAGTACTTC.

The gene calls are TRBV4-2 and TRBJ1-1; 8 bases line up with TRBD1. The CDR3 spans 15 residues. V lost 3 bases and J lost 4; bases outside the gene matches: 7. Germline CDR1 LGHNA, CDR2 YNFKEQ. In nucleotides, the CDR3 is TGTGCCAGCAGCCAGGACAGGGTCCGGGGCACTGAAGCTTTCTTT. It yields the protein CASSQDRVRGTEAFF.